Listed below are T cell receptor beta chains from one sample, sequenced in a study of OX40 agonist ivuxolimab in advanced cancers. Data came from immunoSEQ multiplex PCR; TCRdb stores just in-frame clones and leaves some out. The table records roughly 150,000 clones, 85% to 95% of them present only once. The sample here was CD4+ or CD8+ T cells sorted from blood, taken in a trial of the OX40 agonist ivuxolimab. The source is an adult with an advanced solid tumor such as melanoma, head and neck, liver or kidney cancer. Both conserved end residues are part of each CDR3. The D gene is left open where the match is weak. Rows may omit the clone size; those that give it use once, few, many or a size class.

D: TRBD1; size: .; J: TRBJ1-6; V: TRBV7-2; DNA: TGTGCCAGCAGCTCACGGACAGGGGATTCACCCCTCCACTTT; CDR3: CASSSRTGDSPLHF
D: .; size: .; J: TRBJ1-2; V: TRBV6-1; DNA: TGTGCCAGCAGCGAGGGAGTGGCAAACTATGGCTACACCTTC; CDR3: CASSEGVANYGYTF
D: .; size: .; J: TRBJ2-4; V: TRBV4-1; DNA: TGCGCCAGCAGCCAAGGTCCCTTAGCGCTGAAAAACATTCAGTACTTC; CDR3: CASSQGPLALKNIQYF
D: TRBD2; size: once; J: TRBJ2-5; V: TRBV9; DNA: TGTGCCAGCAGCGTAGATGGTAGCGGGAGCCAAGAGACCCAGTACTTC; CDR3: CASSVDGSGSQETQYF
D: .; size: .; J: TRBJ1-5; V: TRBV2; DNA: TGTGCCAGCCGGGACGTCAGCAATCAGCCCCAGCATTTT; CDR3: CASRDVSNQPQHF
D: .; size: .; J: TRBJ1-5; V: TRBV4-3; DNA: TGCGCCAGCAGCCAATCCCCGGGGCCCCATCAGCCCCAGCATTTT; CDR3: CASSQSPGPHQPQHF
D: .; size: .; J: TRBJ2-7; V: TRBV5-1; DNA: TGCGCCAGCAGCCTCTACGGGAGTTGGGAAGGCGAGCAGTACTTC; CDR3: CASSLYGSWEGEQYF
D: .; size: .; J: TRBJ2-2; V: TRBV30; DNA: TGTGCCTGGAGTGTAGGATTGGGGGCCGGGGAGCTGTTTTTT; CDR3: CAWSVGLGAGELFF
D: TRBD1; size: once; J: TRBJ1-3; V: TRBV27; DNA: TGTGCCAGCAGCAGGACAGGCGGAAACACCATATATTTT; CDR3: CASSRTGGNTIYF
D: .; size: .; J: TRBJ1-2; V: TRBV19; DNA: TGTGCCAGTAGTATAGATCGCCGGGGCCATTCATATGGCTACACCTTC; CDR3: CASSIDRRGHSYGYTF
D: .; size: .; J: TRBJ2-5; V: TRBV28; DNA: TGTGCCAGCAGAAAGCCCCCCGCCGGGGCCCAGTACTTC; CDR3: CASRKPPAGAQYF
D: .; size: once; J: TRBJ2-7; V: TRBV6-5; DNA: TGTGCCAGCAGTTACAATACCCCACAGCTTTACGAGCAGTACTTC; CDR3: CASSYNTPQLYEQYF
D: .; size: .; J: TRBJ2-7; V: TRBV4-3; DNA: TGCGCCAGCAGCCAAGACAATATTCCCTCCTACGAGCAGTACTTC; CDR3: CASSQDNIPSYEQYF
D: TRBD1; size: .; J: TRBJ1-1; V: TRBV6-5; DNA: TGTGCCAGCAGTTACCCAGACAGGGCTGCAGCTTTCTTT; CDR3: CASSYPDRAAAFF
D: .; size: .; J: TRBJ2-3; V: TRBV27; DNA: TGTGCCAGCAGTAACCAGCCTAGTACCACAGATACGCAGTATTTT; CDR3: CASSNQPSTTDTQYF
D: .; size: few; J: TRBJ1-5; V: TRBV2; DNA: TGTGCCAGCACCCCGGACAGACCAAATCAGCCCCAGCATTTT; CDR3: CASTPDRPNQPQHF
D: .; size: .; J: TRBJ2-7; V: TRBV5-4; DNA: TGTGCCAGCAGCTTGGATTTGGGTCGCGAGCAGTACTTC; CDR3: CASSLDLGREQYF
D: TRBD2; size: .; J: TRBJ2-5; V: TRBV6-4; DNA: TGTGCCAGCAGTGGGACTAGCGGGCCACAAGAGACCCAGTACTTC; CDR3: CASSGTSGPQETQYF
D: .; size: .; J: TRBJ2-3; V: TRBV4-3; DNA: TGCGCCAGCAGCCTTAGTTGGGCAGCTAGCACAGATACGCAGTATTTT; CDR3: CASSLSWAASTDTQYF
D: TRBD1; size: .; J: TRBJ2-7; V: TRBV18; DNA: TGTGCCAGCTCACAATCACCGCGGGACAGGGGATACGAGCAGTACTTC; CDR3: CASSQSPRDRGYEQYF
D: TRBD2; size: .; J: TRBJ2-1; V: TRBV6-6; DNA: TGTGCCAGCAGTCCTAGCGGGGCGACCTACAATGAGCAGTTCTTC; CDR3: CASSPSGATYNEQFF
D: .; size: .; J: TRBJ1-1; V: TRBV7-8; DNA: TGTGCCAGCAGCTTGTACGTTTGGCACACTGAAGCTTTCTTT; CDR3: CASSLYVWHTEAFF
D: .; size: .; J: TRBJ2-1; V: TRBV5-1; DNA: TGCGCCAGCAGCCCGGAGAGCAATGAGCAGTTCTTC; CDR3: CASSPESNEQFF
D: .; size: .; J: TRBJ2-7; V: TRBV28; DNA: TGTGCCAGCACCCGGCCGGAAAACTCCTACGAGCAGTACTTC; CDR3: CASTRPENSYEQYF
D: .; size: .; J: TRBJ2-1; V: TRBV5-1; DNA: TGCGCCAGCAGCCTAGGGGAAGGTTGGAGGAATGAGCAGTTCTTC; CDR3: CASSLGEGWRNEQFF
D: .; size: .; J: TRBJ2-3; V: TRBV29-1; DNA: TGCAGCGTTGTCGCCCCTGGGGATACGCAGTATTTT; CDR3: CSVVAPGDTQYF
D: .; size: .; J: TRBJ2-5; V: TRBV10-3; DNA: TGTGCCATCAGTGAGTCCGAGACCCAGTACTTC; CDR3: CAISESETQYF
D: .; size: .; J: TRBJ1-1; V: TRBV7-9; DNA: TGTGCCAGCAGCTTACGTAGGGCCCCGAACACTGAAGCTTTCTTT; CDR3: CASSLRRAPNTEAFF
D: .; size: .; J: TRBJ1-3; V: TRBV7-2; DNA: TGTGCCAGCAGCTTCGGTCAGGGAAGGGTAAACACCATATATTTT; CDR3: CASSFGQGRVNTIYF
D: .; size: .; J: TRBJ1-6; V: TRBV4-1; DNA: TGCGCCAGCAGCCAAAGGGACGGGCAGGGGTATCTCTCAAGGTCACCCCTCCACTTT; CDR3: CASSQRDGQGYLSRSPLHF
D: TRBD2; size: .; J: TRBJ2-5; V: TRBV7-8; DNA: TGTGCCAGCACCGTAGCGGGAGGGCCGGAGACCCAGTACTTC; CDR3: CASTVAGGPETQYF
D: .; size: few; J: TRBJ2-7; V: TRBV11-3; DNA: TGTGCCAGCAGCTTAGTAGCAGGGGCCGAGCAGTACTTC; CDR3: CASSLVAGAEQYF
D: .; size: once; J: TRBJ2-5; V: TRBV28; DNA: TGTGCCAGCAGTTTAGGGGATCGAGAGACCCAGTACTTC; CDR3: CASSLGDRETQYF
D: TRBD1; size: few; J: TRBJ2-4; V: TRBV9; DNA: TGTGCCAGCAGCGTAGACAGGGGTAGAAACATTCAGTACTTC; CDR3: CASSVDRGRNIQYF
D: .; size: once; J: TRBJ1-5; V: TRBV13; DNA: TGTGCCAGCAGTCAGGGAATTTATAGCAATCAGCCCCAGCATTTT; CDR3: CASSQGIYSNQPQHF
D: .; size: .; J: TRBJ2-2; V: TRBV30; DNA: TGTGCCTGGAGTGTAGGGTCCGGGGAGCTGTTTTTT; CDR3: CAWSVGSGELFF
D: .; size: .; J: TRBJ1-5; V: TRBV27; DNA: TGTGCCAGCAGTTTATCGGGACGCCCCCATGGCAATCAGCCCCAGCATTTT; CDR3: CASSLSGRPHGNQPQHF
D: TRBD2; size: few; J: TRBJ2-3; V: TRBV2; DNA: TGTGCCAGCGGACTAGCGGGGAGCACAGATACGCAGTATTTT; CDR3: CASGLAGSTDTQYF
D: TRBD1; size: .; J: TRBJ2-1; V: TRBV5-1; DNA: TGCGCCAGCAGCTCAGGACAGGGAATCAATGAGCAGTTCTTC; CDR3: CASSSGQGINEQFF
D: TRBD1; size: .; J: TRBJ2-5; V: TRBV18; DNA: TGTGCCAGCTCACTCGCGACAGGGGAGGCAAAGACCCAGTACTTC; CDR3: CASSLATGEAKTQYF
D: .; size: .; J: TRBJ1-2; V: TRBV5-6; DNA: TGTGCCAGCAGCCCTGACTTCTATGGCTACACCTTC; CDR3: CASSPDFYGYTF
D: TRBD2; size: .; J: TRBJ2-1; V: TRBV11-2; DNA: TGTGCCAGCAGCCGGGGACTAGCGGGGAATGAGCAGTTCTTC; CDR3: CASSRGLAGNEQFF